The rows below give T cell receptor beta chains drawn from one sample of a study of T cells in Graves' hyperthyroidism and ophthalmopathy. One entry per CDR3 protein, called by TCRdb with MiXCR from the multiplex PCR reads. The repertoire holds a few hundred thousand distinct CDR3 sequences, with roughly 19% as singletons. Material for sequencing was blood. Source of these receptors: a man aged 45-65 years with Graves' ophthalmopathy. CDR3s include the opening cysteine and the closing phenylalanine or tryptophan. A D gene is named only where the DNA matches it firmly. Part of the rows lack a size; the others show once, few, many or a class for expanded clones.

v_gene,abundance,d_gene,j_gene,CDR3aa,CDR3nt
TRBV11-2,many,-,TRBJ2-5,CASTQAPEGTQYF,TGTGCCAGCACGCAAGCGCCGGAGGGGACCCAGTACTTC
TRBV12-3/TRBV12-4,many,TRBD2,TRBJ2-5,CASSLSRTSGSYQETQYF,TGTGCCAGCAGTTTAAGTAGAACTAGCGGGTCGTACCAAGAGACCCAGTACTTC
TRBV10-3,few,-,TRBJ2-2,CAITPGQNTGELFF,TGTGCCATCACTCCGGGCCAGAACACCGGGGAGCTGTTTTTT
TRBV6-2/TRBV6-3,-,TRBD2,TRBJ2-7,CASWGPTSGFREQYF,TGTGCCAGCTGGGGACCGACTAGCGGTTTTCGCGAGCAGTACTTC
TRBV29-1,-,-,TRBJ2-6,CSVLVSGANVLTF,TGCAGCGTCTTAGTGTCTGGGGCCAACGTCCTGACTTTC
TRBV7-3,many,-,TRBJ2-3,CASSLTGYDTDTQYF,TGTGCCAGCAGCTTAACGGGATATGACACAGATACGCAGTATTTT
TRBV6-1,many,TRBD1,TRBJ1-4,CASSETGIKEKLFF,TGTGCCAGCAGTGAGACAGGGATAAAGGAAAAACTGTTTTTT
TRBV9,many,-,TRBJ1-2,CASSVDDGNYGYTF,TGTGCCAGCAGCGTAGACGACGGGAACTATGGCTACACCTTC
TRBV20-1,many,-,TRBJ2-7,CSAGLGEQYF,TGCAGTGCTGGTCTCGGCGAGCAGTACTTC
TRBV24-1,-,-,TRBJ2-3,CATSDLARDTQYF,TGTGCCACCAGTGATTTAGCGAGAGATACGCAGTATTTT
TRBV7-9,-,TRBD2,TRBJ2-7,CASSGVTSALGPYEQYF,TGTGCCAGCAGCGGGGTTACTAGCGCCCTGGGCCCCTACGAGCAGTACTTC
TRBV6-2/TRBV6-3,many,TRBD2,TRBJ2-7,CASSSSSGRAYEQYF,TGTGCCAGCAGTTCGTCAAGCGGGAGGGCCTACGAGCAGTACTTC
TRBV5-5,few,-,TRBJ1-1,CASSFEVHVNTEAFF,TGTGCCAGCAGCTTTGAGGTCCACGTGAACACTGAAGCTTTCTTT
TRBV12-3/TRBV12-4,many,TRBD2,TRBJ2-5,CASSLKASGRETQYF,TGTGCCAGCAGTTTAAAGGCTAGCGGGAGGGAGACCCAGTACTTC
TRBV7-3,many,-,TRBJ2-3,CASSLSQGDTQYF,TGTGCCAGCAGCTTAAGCCAGGGAGATACGCAGTATTTT
TRBV10-3,-,TRBD1,TRBJ1-5,CAIRDRGHNQPQHF,TGTGCCATCAGGGACAGGGGCCACAATCAGCCCCAGCATTTT
TRBV28,many,-,TRBJ1-4,CASSLSQHEKLFF,TGTGCCAGCAGTTTATCCCAACATGAAAAACTGTTTTTT
TRBV27,few,-,TRBJ2-3,CASSWTFTDTQYF,TGTGCCAGCAGTTGGACCTTCACAGATACGCAGTATTTT
TRBV2,many,TRBD2,TRBJ2-5,CASSEGTSGRKTQYF,TGTGCCAGCAGTGAAGGGACTAGCGGGAGGAAGACCCAGTACTTC